The present T cell receptor (beta chain) was sequenced within a study of regulatory T cells in long-lasting Graves disease. CDR3-region Arm-PCR and iRepertoire HTBI primers produced the TCR beta libraries. TCRdb redid the calling of the multiplex PCR reads with MiXCR, one entry per CDR3 protein. This sample yields about half a million distinct CDR3 sequences, of which 12% are seen a single time; approximately 9% belongs to the top ten. Comment on this clonotype: What it binds is not known.

J lost 2 bases, V lost 6 bases, and 6 bases had no gene match. This CDR3 has 15 amino acids. Germline V gene sequence: CDR1 KGHSH, CDR2 LQKENI. Study-level results: Accuracy was possibly reduced by small sample size.

The time point: newly diagnosed GD, antithyroid drugs for less than 3 months. Following extraction of RNA from PBMCs, that RNA was used to make the TCR library. The data also belong to a second study, concerning T cells in Graves' hyperthyroidism and ophthalmopathy. That publication notes: Most thyroid clonotypes expanded above 0.001 were also detected in blood.

Sequencing was performed on peripheral blood mononuclear cells (PBMCs), taken at new diagnosis, from a patient treated with antithyroid drugs. This TCR was recovered from a woman between 25 and 40 years old with Graves disease. V and J are TRBV18 and TRBJ1-4, with 7 bases aligning to TRBD1. CDR3 protein: CASSQKTGTNEKLFF. In DNA, the CDR3 is TGTGCCAGCTCCCAGAAGACAGGGACTAATGAAAAACTGTTTTTT.